This T cell receptor beta chain was observed in a study of OX40 agonist ivuxolimab in advanced cancers. Study details: Patients got intravenous ivuxolimab at 0.01 to 10 mg/kg every 2 weeks.

Assay used: immunoSEQ multiplex PCR; TCRdb lists only in-frame clones, some missing. The sample gives about 80,000 clones, approximately 92% of which show up once; approximately 8% is in the top ten. Germline trimming cut 3 bases from V and 4 bases from J; bases unmatched to any gene: 12. Germline V gene data show CDR1 as MNHGY and CDR2 as SVAAGI. This CDR3 spans 17 amino acids. Blood samples were obtained at baseline, cycle 4 day 1, and cycle 7 day 1. The chain combines TRBV6-9 with TRBJ2-1, with 7 nucleotides matching TRBD2. This receptor was taken from an adult with an advanced solid tumor such as melanoma, head and neck, liver or kidney cancer. The sample was CD4+ or CD8+ T cells sorted from blood, taken in a trial of the OX40 agonist ivuxolimab. CDR3 coding DNA: TGTGCCAGCAGTTACCCCTTGAGGCTAGCGGAGTACAATGAGCAGTTCTTC. This gives the protein CASSYPLRLAEYNEQFF.